These 14 T cell receptor beta chains share one sample of origin, sequenced in a study of Ad26.COV2.S vaccination and SARS-CoV-2 variants (TCRdb year 2021). To prepare the library, the immunoSEQ multiplex PCR assay was applied. The immuneACCESS repertoire file appears here via TCRdb, limited to in-frame rearrangements. These files lack a portion of the clones; in checked studies, under half of the deficit traces to unresolved V genes, and the cause of the others is not known. Recorded for this sample are under 600,000 clones; 80% to 90% of them occurred a single time. In total, the top ten clones hold approximately 1.7% of the sample. The sample's treatment or condition, from its label and the paper: 19 received Ad26.COV2.S at low or high dose, single or two shots; 5 received placebo; per-sample allocation not given. Repertoires of vaccine and placebo recipients were sequenced from samples taken on day 63 after the first injection.

The sequenced sample was peripheral blood, obtained in a trial of Ad26.COV2.S vaccine versus placebo. Source of these receptors: a person between 18 and 60 years old who received the Ad26.COV2.S COVID-19 vaccine or a placebo.

The J gene is TRBJ1-3, the V gene TRBV4-3; D remains unclear. CDR3 size: 16 residues. The V gene lost 2 bases and the J gene lost 0 bases, with 11 bases spanning the gap. Germline V gene data show CDR1 as LGHNA and CDR2 as YSLEER. CDR3 coding DNA: TGCGCCAGCAGCCAAAACCCGGGCCACTCTGGAAACACCATATATTTT. It yields the protein CASSQNPGHSGNTIYF.

The chain has TRBV7-2 and TRBJ1-3, with D unclear. The CDR3 sequence is 15 residues long. The V gene's germline CDR1 is SGHTA and CDR2 FQGNSA. V lost 2 bases to trimming and J lost 3 bases, with 11 bases between them. The CDR3 region has the DNA TGTGCCAGCAGCTTATTATCCGGGGTTGGAAACACCATATATTTT. It yields the protein CASSLLSGVGNTIYF.

Here the CDR3 reads CASSVGVGPGTALGYTF. The DNA for the CDR3 is TGTGCCAGCAGCGTAGGAGTCGGCCCAGGGACAGCCCTTGGCTACACCTTC. V usage is TRBV9 and J usage is TRBJ1-2; 7 nucleotides align to TRBD1. V trimming: 0 bases; J trimming: 7 bases; junction bases outside the gene matches: 15. Germline V gene sequence: CDR1 SGDLS, CDR2 YYNGEE. CDR3 length: 17 residues.

The J gene is TRBJ2-1, the V gene TRBV7-3; 7 nucleotides line up with TRBD2. Germline trimming cut 5 bases from V and 9 bases from J; bases unmatched to any gene: 4. This CDR3 has 12 amino acids. Germline loops: CDR1 SGHTA, CDR2 FQGTGA. CDR3 region: CASSPSGGEQFF. The CDR3 nucleotides are TGTGCCAGCAGCCCTTCGGGAGGTGAGCAGTTCTTC.

The V gene is TRBV18, the J gene TRBJ2-1, with 8 nucleotides matching TRBD1. The trim removed 3 bases at V and 9 bases at J, leaving 7 bases unmatched. Per germline, CDR1 KGHSH and CDR2 LQKENI. The CDR3 extends over 14 amino acids. The CDR3 loop is CASSPSTGVIEQFF. The CDR3 DNA reads as TGTGCCAGCTCACCTTCGACAGGGGTTATTGAGCAGTTCTTC.

V is TRBV30 and J is TRBJ2-1, with 13 bases fitting TRBD2. Germline trimming cut 2 bases from V and 7 bases from J; bases unmatched to any gene: 5. Germline V lookup: CDR1 GTSNPN, CDR2 SVGIG (reference sequence). CDR3 length: 15 residues. Here the CDR3 reads CAWSRLAGGPNEQFF. The CDR3 coding sequence is TGTGCCTGGAGTCGACTAGCGGGAGGACCAAATGAGCAGTTCTTC. The full variable domain, with the rest looked up from reference TRBV30 and TRBJ2-1, is SQTIHQWPATLVQPVGSPLSLECTVEGTSNPNLYWYRQAAGRGLQLLFYSVGIGQISSEVPQNLSASRPQDRQFILSSKKLLLSDSGFYLCAWSRLAGGPNEQFFGPGTRLTVL.

CDR3 residues: CASSPGRLQVSGANVLTF. CDR3 DNA: TGTGCCAGCAGCCCGGGACGCCTCCAGGTCTCTGGGGCCAACGTCCTGACTTTC. The chain employs TRBV4-2 and TRBJ2-6; D possibly uses TRBD1 or TRBD2 (5 bases each). CDR1 and CDR2 from the germline V gene are LGHNA and YNFKEQ. The length of the CDR3 is 18 residues. Between the trimmed V and J ends, which lost 4 bases and 0 bases, there was a span of 16 bases.

This CDR3 reads CASSQGGFGSYEQYF. As DNA, the CDR3 is TGTGCCAGCAGCCAAGGAGGGTTTGGATCCTACGAGCAGTACTTC. The chain combines TRBV5-4 with TRBJ2-7; a possible D gene is TRBD2 (6 bases). Deletions cut 4 bases from V and 1 base from J, with 15 bases between. Germline CDR1 SGHNT, CDR2 YYREEE (reference sequence). There are 15 residues in the CDR3.

V usage is TRBV7-2 and J usage is TRBJ2-1; D is unclear. Germline CDR1 reads SGHTA; CDR2 reads FQGNSA. The V and J ends lost 0 bases and 2 bases respectively, with 11 bases between them. CDR3 length: 16 residues. CDR3 amino acids: CASSLAASGTYNEQFF. CDR3 DNA: TGTGCCAGCAGCTTAGCGGCCTCGGGCACCTACAATGAGCAGTTCTTC.

The V and J genes are TRBV6-2 or TRBV6-3 and TRBJ1-5; 8 bases align to TRBD1. CDR3 length: 16 residues. The V gene end was trimmed by 6 bases and the J gene end by 6 bases; junction bases not matched to a gene: 13. CDR1 is MNHEY and CDR2 is SVGEGT in the germline V gene. CDR3 sequence (DNA): TGTGCCAGCAGCACCGACAGGGGCCTGATTCGTCAGCCCCAGCATTTT. Its protein is CASSTDRGLIRQPQHF.

The genes are TRBV19 and TRBJ2-5; no clear D gene. V lost 6 bases and J lost 7, with 21 bases in between. The CDR3 sequence is 15 residues long. Germline CDR1 LNHDA, CDR2 SQIVND (reference sequence). CDR3 amino acids: CASSTDAAAFGTQYF. The CDR3 nucleotides are TGTGCCAGTAGCACAGACGCCGCCGCGTTCGGGACCCAGTACTTC.

V gene TRBV30 combines with J gene TRBJ1-5; 8 nucleotides line up with TRBD1. This CDR3 spans 15 amino acids. Germline V gene lookup returns CDR1 GTSNPN and CDR2 SVGIG (reference sequence). Losses at the gene ends were 3 bases for V and 0 bases for J; bases not matched to a gene: 4. Written as DNA, the CDR3 is TGTGCCTGGAGCTGGACAGGGAGTAGCAATCAGCCCCAGCATTTT. Translated: CAWSWTGSSNQPQHF.

The J gene is TRBJ2-5, the V gene TRBV3-1 (or the pseudogene TRBV3-2), with D unresolved. The CDR3 spans 13 residues. CDR1 is LGHDT, CDR2 YNNKEL, per germline (reference sequence). Trimming removed 0 bases at V and 2 bases at J, with 4 bases between. CDR3 bases: TGTGCCAGCAGCCAAGAAACACAAGAGACCCAGTACTTC. This gives the protein CASSQETQETQYF.

The CDR3 DNA reads TGTGCCAGCACCACCCGCGTACCAAGCTCCTACAATGAGCAGTTCTTC. It is translated as CASTTRVPSSYNEQFF. This chain uses TRBV5-8 with TRBJ2-1; no clear D gene. The ends were cut back, 6 bases at V and 0 bases at J, with 16 bases in the middle. The CDR3 is 16 amino acids. Germline CDR1 SGHTS, CDR2 YDEGEE.